This T cell receptor (beta chain) derives from a study of PD-1 blockade in mismatch repair-deficient tumors (dated by TCRdb to about 2017). Regarding the study in general: The trial enrolled under 90 consecutive patients with roughly 11 mismatch repair-deficient cancer types between late 2013 and September 2016, all previously treated and progressing. Deep sequencing of TCR CDR3 regions was used to track tumor-associated T cell clones in peripheral blood of patients responding to PD-1 blockade.

Libraries were constructed by the immunoSEQ multiplex PCR assay. TCRdb stores this immuneACCESS table with in-frame sequences only. Part of the clones is absent; in the studies checked, under half of the shortfall reflects unresolved V genes, and no reason is known for the rest. In all, the sample holds about 68,000 clones, and around four fifths of those were seen once. In total, the top ten clones hold nearly 5.5% of the sample. On the study overall, not on this receptor specifically: Rapid expansion after pembrolizumab followed by contraction, generally before radiologic responses, was shown by tumor-resident clones, which were often undetectable in blood before treatment.

V is cut back by 2 bases and J by 2 bases, with 6 bases in the junction unmatched. Looking up the germline V gene (reference sequence) yields CDR1 MNHEY and CDR2 SMNVEV. The CDR3 runs 16 residues from the cysteine to the phenylalanine. Only the CDR3 DNA is retained, 48 bases long and in frame from the first base. With respect to this clone: Its antigen remains undetermined. Base-call qualities are not available, and no considerably larger clone is one nucleotide away.

Mismatch repair deficiency was established in every enrolled patient by polymerase chain reaction or immunohistochemistry. Three patients who responded to pembrolizumab therapy underwent TCR sequencing. The phase II trial prospectively tested pembrolizumab PD-1 blockade in advanced mismatch repair-deficient cancers regardless of tissue of origin. Peripheral blood T cell samples were collected serially, before PD-1 blockade began and at several time points afterward. Blood sampling times were expressed in weeks after the first pembrolizumab dose. The sequence came from an adult with mismatch repair-deficient cancer. This material consisted of peripheral blood, taken 2 weeks after starting pembrolizumab. The chain was built from TRBV27 and TRBJ2-7; 10 bases in the middle match TRBD1. The sequenced DNA: TGTGCCAGCAGTTTACGAGGGGACAGGGGAACCTACGAGCAGTACTTC. The encoded protein is CASSLRGDRGTYEQYF.